The entry below gives a single TCR beta chain sequence along with its context. The target antigen is unknown. The data are from a study of T cells and Merkel cell carcinoma outcomes. Whole-study results and caveats: Merkel cell carcinoma outcomes were reportedly predicted by repertoire and T-cell density.

Produced via immunoSEQ multiplex PCR; TCRdb's table is partial and in-frame only. The data hold about 1,900 clones, with about 93% observed a single time. CDR3 length: 17 residues. In germline, CDR1 is SGHRS, CDR2 YFSETQ. V shed 3 bases and J 2 bases; nucleotides not matched to a gene: 6. Input material: tumor tissue from Merkel cell carcinoma. This receptor was obtained from a human donor with Merkel cell carcinoma. This rearrangement joins TRBV5-1 to TRBJ2-6; 9 bases line up with TRBD1. CDR3 DNA: TGCGCCAGCAGCTCTGGACAGGGGCAGGCTGGGGCCAACGTCCTGACTTTC. It codes for CASSSGQGQAGANVLTF.